Following are 28 T cell receptor beta chains from one sample sequenced in a study of T cell responses to AZD1222 COVID-19 vaccine. Assay used: immunoSEQ multiplex PCR; TCRdb lists only in-frame clones, some missing. The data hold roughly 80,000 clones, with 70% to 85% observed a single time. The input for sequencing was peripheral blood, taken on day 0 of AZD1222 vaccination. The receptors were gathered from an adult in good health.

This clone was counted between two and nine times. The rearrangement links TRBV29-1 to TRBJ1-6; 10 nucleotides match TRBD1. This CDR3 region has 12 residues. After removal of 5 bases from V and 9 bases from J, the junction contained 1 base not matched to a gene. Germline CDR1 reads SQVTM; CDR2 reads ANQGSEA. CDR3 in amino acids: CSVRTGGSPLHF. The CDR3 DNA reads TGCAGCGTTCGGACAGGGGGTTCACCCCTCCACTTT. Using reference TRBV29-1 and TRBJ1-6 for the parts outside the CDR3, the full variable domain is SAVISQKPSRDICQRGTSLTIQCQVDSQVTMMFWYRQQPGQSLTLIATANQGSEATYESGFVIDKFPISRPNLTFSTLTVSNMSPEDSSIYLCSVRTGGSPLHFGNGTRLTVT.

The V gene is TRBV18, the J gene TRBJ2-5, with D perhaps TRBD1 or TRBD2 (5 bases each). The CDR3 has 14 residues. Germline CDR1 is KGHSH and CDR2 is LQKENI. Between the trimmed V and J ends, which lost 1 base and 10 bases, there was a span of 16 bases. The CDR3 sequence is CASSPRGNGADQYF. CDR3 nucleotide sequence: TGTGCCAGCTCACCACGTGGGAACGGGGCCGACCAGTACTTC.

The chain employs TRBV7-2 and TRBJ1-2, with D possibly being TRBD1 (6 bases). Germline lookup yields CDR1 SGHTA and CDR2 FQGNSA. V lost 5 bases to trimming and J lost 2 bases, with 9 bases between them. The CDR3 length is 13 residues. The CDR3 region has the DNA TGTGCCAGCAGCAGGGACATCAACTATGGCTACACCTTC. It translates to CASSRDINYGYTF.

The V call is TRBV20-1, the J call TRBJ1-5; no clear D gene. The CDR3 is made up of 16 amino acids. From germline, CDR1 is DFQATT and CDR2 SNEGSKA (reference sequence). Trimming removed 3 bases at V and 4 bases at J, with 19 bases between. This chain's CDR3 is CSASGLLGGGNQPQHF. The CDR3 bases are TGCAGTGCTAGTGGGCTCTTAGGAGGCGGAAATCAGCCCCAGCATTTT.

The genes are TRBV6-1 and TRBJ2-3; TRBD1 agrees at 7 bases. The junction had 10 bases not matched to a gene; V was cut back by 4 bases and J by 0 bases. Germline CDR1 and CDR2: MNHNS and SASEGT. The CDR3 totals 17 residues. The CDR3 is CASSGPTGVSSTDTQYF. As DNA, the CDR3 is TGTGCCAGCAGTGGACCCACAGGGGTCTCTAGCACAGATACGCAGTATTTT.

The rearrangement joins TRBV3-1 (or the pseudogene TRBV3-2) to TRBJ1-1; D is uncertain. Germline CDR1 and CDR2: LGHDT and YNNKEL (reference sequence). The CDR3 is 15 amino acids. The V and J ends lost 4 bases and 0 bases respectively, with 12 bases between them. Written as DNA, the CDR3 is TGTGCCAGCAGCCCGTCAGGTAGTATGAACACTGAAGCTTTCTTT. It encodes CASSPSGSMNTEAFF.

The V gene is TRBV19, the J gene TRBJ1-1; 9 bases map to TRBD1. The V gene's germline CDR1 is LNHDA and CDR2 SQIVND (reference sequence). The V gene end was trimmed by 6 bases and the J gene end by 1 base; junction bases not matched to a gene: 15. The CDR3 is 18 amino acids. The CDR3 sequence is CASRKGTGTGFRNTEAFF. CDR3 in DNA: TGTGCCAGTAGGAAAGGAACCGGGACAGGGTTCAGGAACACTGAAGCTTTCTTT.

The CDR3 reads CASSVEHTTNEKLFF. CDR3 bases: TGTGCCAGCAGTGTAGAACATACAACTAATGAAAAACTGTTTTTT. The gene calls are TRBV2 and TRBJ1-4; D remains ambiguous. Trimming took 4 bases from V and 0 from J, leaving 9 bases between them. Germline V gene lookup returns CDR1 SNHLY and CDR2 FYNNEI. The CDR3 sequence is 15 residues long.

J is TRBJ2-1 and V is TRBV12-5, with a tentative D call TRBD2 (6 bases). V was pared by 2 bases and J by 7 bases, with 12 bases between. Germline V CDR1 and CDR2: LGHNT, FRNRAP. The CDR3 loop spans 14 amino acids. The CDR3 reads CASGLFREWNEQFF. CDR3 sequence (DNA): TGTGCTAGTGGTTTGTTCCGGGAGTGGAATGAGCAGTTCTTC.

This rearrangement joins TRBV7-6 to TRBJ1-3; no clear D gene. CDR3 length: 13 amino acids. With 5 bases removed from V and 7 bases from J, the gap between germline ends came to 12 bases. CDR1 and CDR2 (germline): SGHVS, FNYEAQ. This CDR3 is CASSPGVGNTIYF. The CDR3 nucleotides are TGTGCCAGCAGCCCGGGAGTGGGGAACACCATATATTTT.

The chain uses TRBV9 and TRBJ1-5, with D tentatively TRBD1 (6 bases). This CDR3 is 15 amino acids long. Trimming cost V 0 bases and J 0 bases, with 7 bases left between them. Germline CDR1 SGDLS, CDR2 YYNGEE. CDR3 loop: CASSVGDISNQPQHF. The CDR3 DNA reads TGTGCCAGCAGCGTAGGGGACATTAGCAATCAGCCCCAGCATTTT.

The rearrangement joins TRBV7-3 to TRBJ2-1; D assignment may be TRBD1 or TRBD2 (6 bases each). Germline CDR1 reads SGHTA; CDR2 reads FQGTGA. Between the trimmed V and J ends, which lost 0 bases and 2 bases, there was a span of 14 bases. This CDR3 has 17 amino acids. CDR3 bases: TGTGCCAGCAGCTTAACGGGGGGCGACGGTGCCTACAATGAGCAGTTCTTC. It translates to CASSLTGGDGAYNEQFF.

The chain employs TRBV3-1 (or the pseudogene TRBV3-2) and TRBJ2-2; the D call may be TRBD1 or TRBD2 (5 bases each). V shed 0 bases and J shed 0 bases, with 14 bases lying between them. CDR3 size: 18 residues. Germline loops: CDR1 LGHDT, CDR2 YNNKEL (reference sequence). The CDR3: CASSQDEKGTPNTGELFF. CDR3 in DNA: TGTGCCAGCAGCCAAGATGAGAAGGGGACCCCGAACACCGGGGAGCTGTTTTTT.

The CDR3 loop is CASSFTGGADRYTF. The CDR3 nucleotides read TGCGCCAGCAGCTTCACAGGGGGCGCAGATCGCTACACCTTC. V and J are TRBV5-1 and TRBJ1-2; TRBD1 aligns across 9 bases. In germline, CDR1 is SGHRS, CDR2 YFSETQ. Unmatched junction bases numbered 8, after V lost 2 bases and J lost 9 bases. CDR3 size: 14 residues.

The chain uses TRBV29-1 and TRBJ1-1; 7 bases map to TRBD1. CDR1 and CDR2 (germline): SQVTM, ANQGSEA. The CDR3 totals 13 residues. Trimming took 7 bases from V and 4 from J; bases not matched to a gene: 9. The CDR3 DNA reads as TGCAGCGCTCGACAGGGAGGGCTCACTGAAGCTTTCTTT. The encoded protein is CSARQGGLTEAFF.

This clone is medium-sized by share. The chain has TRBV6-2 or TRBV6-3 and TRBJ1-2; D is unclear. There are 13 residues in the CDR3. V dropped 0 bases and J dropped 13 bases, with 15 bases sitting between them. CDR1 is MNHEY, CDR2 SVGEGT, per germline. Here the CDR3 reads CASSYSMEARTTF. The CDR3 DNA reads TGTGCCAGCAGTTACTCCATGGAGGCCCGAACCACCTTC.

The CDR3 here is CASSFRGGETQYF. As DNA, the CDR3 is TGTGCCAGCAGCTTCAGGGGGGGAGAGACCCAGTACTTC. The rearrangement uses TRBV5-4 and TRBJ2-5, with D perhaps being TRBD1 or TRBD2 (7 bases each). CDR3 length equals 13 residues. The germline gives CDR1 SGHNT, CDR2 YYREEE (reference sequence). With 2 bases removed from V and 4 bases from J, the gap between germline ends came to 9 bases.

This clone is categorized as medium-sized. The chain uses TRBV5-6 and TRBJ2-7, with TRBD1 matching over 9 bases. This CDR3 comprises 14 residues. After removal of 2 bases from V and 3 bases from J, the junction contained 3 bases not matched to a gene. Germline assignment: CDR1 SGHDT and CDR2 YYEEEE. CDR3: CASSLQGASYEQYF. Here the CDR3 DNA reads TGTGCCAGCAGCTTACAGGGGGCTAGCTACGAGCAGTACTTC.

The chain uses TRBV6-2 or TRBV6-3 and TRBJ2-7; D not resolved. The ends were cut back, 0 bases at V and 4 bases at J, with 7 bases in the middle. Looked up from germline, CDR1 is MNHEY and CDR2 is SVGEGT. The length of the CDR3 is 13 residues. In nucleotides, the CDR3 is TGTGCCAGCAGTTACTCTGTCGGTTACGAGCAGTACTTC. It encodes CASSYSVGYEQYF.

The genes are TRBV7-2 and TRBJ1-6; D might be TRBD1 (5 bases). Trimming cost V 4 bases and J 9 bases, with 19 bases left between them. This CDR3 has 16 residues. Germline CDR1 SGHTA, CDR2 FQGNSA. The CDR3 reads CASSSLVGARSSPLHF. CDR3 nucleotides: TGTGCCAGCAGCTCCCTTGTTGGGGCCAGGAGTTCACCCCTCCACTTT. The variable domain in full, completed from reference TRBV7-2 and TRBJ1-6, reads GAGVSQSPSNKVTEKGKDVELRCDPISGHTALYWYRQSLGQGLEFLIYFQGNSAPDKSGLPSDRFSAERTGGSVSTLTIQRTQQEDSAVYLCASSSLVGARSSPLHFGNGTRLTVT.

This clone was seen just once. The chain has TRBV7-2 and TRBJ2-5; 9 nucleotides line up with TRBD1. There are 15 residues in the CDR3. Germline V gene data show CDR1 as SGHTA and CDR2 as FQGNSA. Trimming removed 4 bases from V and 5 bases from J; junction bases left unmatched: 8. As DNA, the CDR3 is TGTGCCAGCAGCTCGGCCGGGACAGGGATTGAGACCCAGTACTTC. Amino acids: CASSSAGTGIETQYF.

The V and J genes are TRBV10-1 and TRBJ1-1; D unresolved. The CDR3 is made up of 15 amino acids. The V and J ends lost 2 bases and 8 bases respectively, with 18 bases between them. Germline loops: CDR1 WNHNN, CDR2 SYGVQD (reference sequence). The CDR3 coding sequence is TGCGCCAGCAGTGAGACGTCCAGCGGAAGGGTGGAAGCTTTCTTT. Its translation is CASSETSSGRVEAFF.

The chain uses TRBV19 and TRBJ2-2; TRBD1 is a possible D gene (6 bases). Germline assignment: CDR1 LNHDA and CDR2 SQIVND (reference sequence). The germline V and J ends were trimmed by 6 bases and 4 bases, with 15 bases remaining between them. The CDR3 is made up of 15 amino acids. This CDR3 reads CASRGTPGATGELFF. The CDR3 DNA follows: TGTGCCAGTAGGGGGACCCCAGGGGCCACCGGGGAGCTGTTTTTT. Full variable domain (outside the CDR3, taken from reference TRBV19 and TRBJ2-2): DGGITQSPKYLFRKEGQNVTLSCEQNLNHDAMYWYRQDPGQGLRLIYYSQIVNDFQKGDIAEGYSVSREKKESFPLTVTSAQKNPTAFYLCASRGTPGATGELFFGEGSRLTVL.

The chain links TRBV12-3 or TRBV12-4 to TRBJ2-2; weak D call: TRBD1 (6 bases). The CDR3 contains 12 residues. V lost 8 bases and J lost 6, with 10 bases in between. CDR3 nucleotide sequence: TGTGCCAGCCGACAGGCCCCCGGGGAGCTGTTTTTT. Protein: CASRQAPGELFF.

The V and J genes are TRBV5-1 and TRBJ1-1, with D unresolved. The germline V and J ends were trimmed by 2 bases and 1 base, with 9 bases remaining between them. Germline CDR1 and CDR2: SGHRS and YFSETQ. The CDR3 is 14 residues long. The CDR3 coding sequence is TGCGCCAGCAGCTTTTCGTCCCCGAACACTGAAGCTTTCTTT. Its translation: CASSFSSPNTEAFF.

The chain joins TRBV19 to TRBJ2-1; D remains unclear. Germline CDR1 LNHDA, CDR2 SQIVND (reference sequence). This CDR3 spans 16 amino acids. Trimming removed 3 bases at V and 5 bases at J, with 17 bases between. CDR3 coding DNA: TGTGCCAGTAGTATTGACTTGAGCCGGCGGCACAATGAGCAGTTCTTC. The encoded protein is CASSIDLSRRHNEQFF.

The rearrangement uses TRBV4-1 and TRBJ1-6; 7 bases fit TRBD1. The CDR3 has 15 residues. Germline-derived CDR1 and CDR2 are MGHRA and YSYEKL. Trimming cost V 1 base and J 7 bases; bases outside gene matches: 4. The CDR3 DNA sequence: TGCGCCAGCAGCCAAGTAGGGGGCAGGAATTCACCCCTCCACTTT. It translates to CASSQVGGRNSPLHF.

This clone was observed a single time. The genes are TRBV6-2 or TRBV6-3 and TRBJ1-5; 9 bases match TRBD1. After removal of 5 bases from V and 6 bases from J, the junction contained 5 bases not matched to a gene. CDR1 is MNHEY, CDR2 SVGEGT, per germline. CDR3 length: 14 residues. CDR3 DNA sequence: TGTGCCAGCAGTCTGGGACAGGGACGTCAGCCCCAGCATTTT. This translates into CASSLGQGRQPQHF.